These 27 T cell receptor beta chains were all obtained from the same sample, sequenced in a study of graft-versus-host responses after intestinal transplantation. No antigen is known for these receptors. Measured with immunoSEQ multiplex PCR; TCRdb has only the in-frame clones, and not every one. The sample lists tens of thousands of clones, 95% occurring once. Sample: unstimulated CD8+ T cells sorted from spleen or lymph node cells, taken before transplant. Source of these receptors: a human donor who was the organ donor for an intestinal transplant.

The V gene is TRBV9, the J gene TRBJ2-3, with 9 bases matching TRBD2. Unmatched junction bases numbered 11, after V lost 9 bases and J lost 3 bases. The CDR3 spans 15 residues. From germline, CDR1 is SGDLS and CDR2 YYNGEE. This CDR3 is CATAQGGGATDTQYF. CDR3 DNA sequence: TGTGCCACCGCTCAGGGCGGGGGGGCAACAGATACGCAGTATTTT.

The rearrangement uses TRBV13 and TRBJ2-5; 10 bases line up with TRBD2. V trimming: 3 bases; J trimming: 6 bases; junction bases outside the gene matches: 10. The CDR3 consists of 16 residues. Germline V gene data show CDR1 as PRHDT and CDR2 as FYEKMQ (reference sequence). In DNA form, the CDR3 reads TGTGCCAGCAGCTTCAGCCTAGCGGGGGACGGAAAGACCCAGTACTTC. Translated, it gives CASSFSLAGDGKTQYF. Based on the CDR3 plus reference TRBV13 and TRBJ2-5, the full variable domain is AAGVIQSPRHLIKEKRETATLKCYPIPRHDTVYWYQQGPGQDPQFLISFYEKMQSDKGSIPDRFSAQQFSDYHSELNMSSLELGDSALYFCASSFSLAGDGKTQYFGPGTRLLVL.

This rearrangement joins TRBV6-5 to TRBJ2-2; D is ambiguous. CDR3 length: 15 residues. Germline lookup yields CDR1 MNHEY and CDR2 SVGAGI. Trimming left V 0 bases short and J 6 bases short, with 11 bases between. CDR3 protein: CASSYSYGWPGELFF. The CDR3 nucleotides are TGTGCCAGCAGTTACTCTTACGGGTGGCCCGGGGAGCTGTTTTTT.

This clone appeared a single time. Distinct nucleotide sequences in the sample also encode this CDR3. The gene calls are TRBV7-2 and TRBJ1-5; a weak D match, TRBD1 (5 bases). Germline V gene sequence: CDR1 SGHTA, CDR2 FQGNSA. The V and J ends lost 5 bases and 7 bases respectively, with 21 bases between them. This CDR3 is 16 amino acids long. CDR3 loop: CASSKGPRPLNQPQHF. The DNA for the CDR3 is TGTGCCAGCAGCAAGGGACCGAGACCTCTCAACCAGCCCCAGCATTTT.

V usage is TRBV19 and J usage is TRBJ1-1, with D unresolved. The CDR3 runs to 14 residues. Germline V gene data show CDR1 as LNHDA and CDR2 as SQIVND (reference sequence). V was shortened by 3 bases and J by 1 base, with 9 bases between the two germline ends. This CDR3 is CASSIPAGNTEAFF. The CDR3 DNA is TGTGCCAGTAGTATTCCGGCGGGGAACACTGAAGCTTTCTTT.

The CDR3 DNA is TGCGCCAGCAGCTTATTTTCTCCAGCGGGGTCCCAAGAGACCCAGTACTTC. Translating gives CASSLFSPAGSQETQYF. J is TRBJ2-5 and V is TRBV5-1; 7 nucleotides agree with TRBD2. Trimming took 2 bases from V and 1 from J; bases not matched to a gene: 11. Germline V gives CDR1 SGHRS, CDR2 YFSETQ. The CDR3 totals 17 residues. The variable domain in full, with the rest retrieved from reference TRBV5-1 and TRBJ2-5, is KAGVTQTPRYLIKTRGQQVTLSCSPISGHRSVSWYQQTPGQGLQFLFEYFSETQRNKGNFPGRFSGRQFSNSRSEMNVSTLELGDSALYLCASSLFSPAGSQETQYFGPGTRLLVL.

The chain links TRBV18 to TRBJ1-6; D unclear. V lost 3 bases to trimming and J lost 1 base, with 13 bases between them. CDR1 is KGHSH, CDR2 LQKENI, per germline. This CDR3 contains 17 residues. The CDR3 nucleotides are TGTGCCAGCTCACCTGTCTTCGGAGATTCCTATAATTCACCCCTCCACTTT. Its translation: CASSPVFGDSYNSPLHF.

The V gene is TRBV27, the J gene TRBJ2-7, with D hard to call. The germline V and J ends were trimmed by 6 bases and 0 bases, with 6 bases remaining between them. The CDR3 is 12 residues long. Germline V gene lookup returns CDR1 MNHEY and CDR2 SMNVEV (reference sequence). The CDR3: CASRGISYEQYF. The CDR3 bases are TGTGCCAGCAGAGGGATCTCCTACGAGCAGTACTTC.

The chain couples TRBV11-2 to TRBJ2-7; D is unclear. The germline V and J ends were trimmed by 5 bases and 4 bases, with 9 bases remaining between them. In germline, CDR1 is SGHAT, CDR2 FQNNGV. The CDR3 extends over 12 amino acids. The CDR3 sequence is CASSGDSYEQYF. CDR3 coding DNA: TGTGCCAGCAGCGGCGATAGTTACGAGCAGTACTTC. The whole variable domain, remainder taken from reference TRBV11-2 and TRBJ2-7, is EAGVAQSPRYKIIEKRQSVAFWCNPISGHATLYWYQQILGQGPKLLIQFQNNGVVDDSQLPKDRFSAERLKGVDSTLKIQPAKLEDSAVYLCASSGDSYEQYFGPGTRLTVT.

The gene calls are TRBV4-1 and TRBJ1-2; D unclear. Germline V lookup: CDR1 MGHRA, CDR2 YSYEKL. The CDR3 is 14 amino acids. The V and J ends lost 3 bases and 3 bases respectively, with 11 bases between them. This CDR3 is CASSQNDFDYGYTF. The CDR3 region has the DNA TGCGCCAGCAGCCAGAATGATTTTGACTATGGCTACACCTTC.

The CDR3 protein is CASSQDPLHLVSVLNTEAFF. Written as DNA, the CDR3 is TGCGCCAGCAGCCAAGACCCCCTTCATCTGGTCTCCGTACTGAACACTGAAGCTTTCTTT. The V and J genes are TRBV4-3 and TRBJ1-1; no firm D call. Germline loops: CDR1 LGHNA, CDR2 YSLEER. Trimming took off 0 bases at V and 0 bases at J, with 23 bases between the two ends. The CDR3 has 20 amino acids.

The chain carries TRBV7-9 and TRBJ1-3; tentatively, D is TRBD1 (5 bases). Germline V gene lookup returns CDR1 SEHNR and CDR2 FQNEAQ (reference sequence). Trimming removed 1 base from V and 0 bases from J, with 13 bases in between. The CDR3 runs to 17 residues. The CDR3 coding sequence is TGTGCCAGCAGCTTAGGGGTTGAGGGGAGCTCTGGAAACACCATATATTTT. It translates to CASSLGVEGSSGNTIYF.

This clone appeared once. The chain links TRBV7-6 to TRBJ2-2; a possible D gene is TRBD2 (6 bases). V lost 3 bases and J lost 4, with 15 bases in between. This CDR3 region has 16 residues. From germline, CDR1 is SGHVS and CDR2 FNYEAQ. CDR3 sequence (DNA): TGTGCCAGCAGCTTGATCTCGGGACTCTCCACCGGGGAGCTGTTTTTT. Residues: CASSLISGLSTGELFF.

Only one count was recorded for this clone. The chain links TRBV4-3 to TRBJ2-4, with D perhaps matching TRBD1 (6 bases). Germline CDR1 and CDR2: LGHNA and YSLEER. The CDR3 length is 14 residues. V was trimmed by 3 bases and J by 7 bases, leaving 13 bases between them. CDR3 DNA sequence: TGCGCCAGCAGCCAGGGGGTTAGGGGGAACATTCAGTACTTC. This codes for CASSQGVRGNIQYF.

The chain joins TRBV10-3 to TRBJ1-6, with 9 positions matching TRBD1. Germline trimming cut 3 bases from V and 7 bases from J; bases unmatched to any gene: 16. CDR3 length: 19 residues. In germline, CDR1 is ENHRY, CDR2 SYGVKD. The CDR3 DNA reads TGTGCCATCAGTGACCCAGCCGGGACAGGGAAATTTGAGAATTCACCCCTCCACTTT. Translating gives CAISDPAGTGKFENSPLHF.

This chain uses TRBV6-5 with TRBJ2-3; TRBD2 might be the D (6 bases). Germline CDR1 is MNHEY and CDR2 is SVGAGI. Between the trimmed V and J ends, which lost 3 bases and 3 bases, there was a span of 10 bases. The CDR3 spans 14 residues. CDR3 coding DNA: TGTGCCAGCAGTTATACGGGGGAAACAGATACGCAGTATTTT. Protein sequence: CASSYTGETDTQYF.

This rearrangement joins TRBV2 to TRBJ1-2, with unresolved D. CDR1 is SNHLY and CDR2 is FYNNEI in the germline V gene. V was clipped by 7 bases and J by 4 bases, with 16 bases between them. This CDR3 has 14 amino acids. CDR3 loop: CASITGAGAYGYTF. The CDR3 DNA follows: TGTGCCAGCATCACGGGCGCAGGAGCCTATGGCTACACCTTC.

The gene calls are TRBV27 and TRBJ2-3; 9 bases are a match to TRBD2. J lost 2 bases, V lost 3 bases, and 6 bases had no gene match. The CDR3 is 16 amino acids. Germline-derived CDR1 and CDR2 are MNHEY and SMNVEV (reference sequence). The CDR3 bases are TGTGCCAGCAGTTTTGTAGCGGGGGCCCTCACAGATACGCAGTATTTT. This translates into CASSFVAGALTDTQYF.

This chain's CDR3 is CASSSDSAGIGYTF. The CDR3 coding sequence is TGCGCCAGCAGTTCCGACAGTGCCGGGATAGGCTACACCTTC. The rearrangement links TRBV5-1 to TRBJ1-2; tentatively, D is TRBD1 (5 bases). V lost 5 bases and J lost 8, with 19 bases in between. This CDR3 is 14 amino acids long. Germline CDR1 and CDR2: SGHRS and YFSETQ.

CDR3 nucleotides: TGTGCCAGCAGCTTGGTAGGGTACGAGCAGTACTTC. This codes for CASSLVGYEQYF. The chain carries TRBV5-5 and TRBJ2-5; D gene uncertain. The last part of the DNA fits TRBJ2-7 better; the J call may be wrong. The germline V gene encodes CDR1 SGHKS and CDR2 YYEKEE (reference sequence). The length of the CDR3 is 12 residues.

The rearrangement links TRBV19 to TRBJ2-1; 10 nucleotides line up with TRBD1. The V gene end was trimmed by 5 bases and the J gene end by 4 bases; junction bases not matched to a gene: 8. The germline gives CDR1 LNHDA, CDR2 SQIVND (reference sequence). This CDR3 has 16 amino acids. CDR3 in DNA: TGTGCCAGTAGTCCAGACGGGACAGGGGCGTACAATGAGCAGTTCTTC. Translation: CASSPDGTGAYNEQFF.

As concerns this clone: The sample holds other DNA sequences that translate to the same CDR3. This chain joins TRBV7-3 and TRBJ2-5; TRBD2 matches at 8 bases. This CDR3 has 15 amino acids. The J segment lost 5 bases and the V segment lost 1 base, leaving 6 bases of the junction unmatched. Germline lookup yields CDR1 SGHTA and CDR2 FQGTGA. CDR3 DNA sequence: TGTGCCAGCAGCTTAAGCGGGGGGCGGTTGGAGACCCAGTACTTC. Translation: CASSLSGGRLETQYF.

The V call is TRBV18, the J call TRBJ2-7, with 8 bases aligning to TRBD1. The V gene's germline CDR1 is KGHSH and CDR2 LQKENI. Trimming cost V 2 bases and J 3 bases; bases outside gene matches: 6. The CDR3 is made up of 15 amino acids. The CDR3 DNA reads TGTGCCAGCTCACCAGCGGAGACAGGGGTCTACGAGCAGTACTTC. Its protein product is CASSPAETGVYEQYF.

The genes are TRBV5-4 and TRBJ2-7; the D gene is possibly TRBD1 (6 bases). Germline values: CDR1 SGHNT, CDR2 YYREEE (reference sequence). The CDR3 covers 14 residues. The ends were cut back, 3 bases at V and 3 bases at J, with 13 bases in the middle. The CDR3 region has the DNA TGTGCCAGCAGCTCCGGGACAAACAACTACGAGCAGTACTTC. Amino acid sequence: CASSSGTNNYEQYF.

The chain recombines TRBV7-9 with TRBJ2-5; D not resolved. Germline-derived CDR1 and CDR2 are SEHNR and FQNEAQ (reference sequence). Trimming removed 5 bases from V and 5 bases from J, with 15 bases in between. CDR3 size: 14 residues. In DNA form, the CDR3 reads TGTGCCAGCAGCCCAGTCAGGTCCAAGGAGACCCAGTACTTC. This encodes CASSPVRSKETQYF.

This sequence joins TRBV9 and TRBJ2-1, with 10 bases lining up with TRBD1. CDR1 and CDR2 from the germline V gene are SGDLS and YYNGEE. Trimming removed 3 bases from V and 5 bases from J; junction bases left unmatched: 5. The CDR3 has 15 residues. The CDR3 DNA reads as TGTGCCAGCAGCGGGAGGGACAGGGGCAACAATGAGCAGTTCTTC. It encodes CASSGRDRGNNEQFF.

The rearrangement joins TRBV7-7 to TRBJ1-2, with unresolved D. This CDR3 has 13 amino acids. Germline CDR1 SSHAT, CDR2 FNYEAQ (reference sequence). Trimming left V 2 bases short and J 8 bases short, with 12 bases between. CDR3 bases: TGTGCCAGCAGCTTATGGGTTGGGGAAGGCTACACCTTC. It yields the protein CASSLWVGEGYTF.